The rows below give T cell receptor beta chains drawn from one sample of a study of T cells after somatic rescue of genetic block. The repertoire was sequenced with immunoSEQ multiplex PCR; TCRdb's copy has only in-frame clones and lacks some. This sample has some 12,000 clones, with under 85% found just once. The sample was peripheral blood mononuclear cells (PBMCs). The receptor source for this set is a boy aged 5-17 years. Each CDR3 is given with its conserved first and last residue. A D gene is named only where the DNA matches it firmly. Clone size appears in some rows only: once, few, many, or a class for an expanded clone.

d_call j_call clone_size v_call cdr3_aa cdr3_nt
. TRBJ2-2 few TRBV9 CASSVAATNTGELFF TGTGCCAGCAGCGTAGCGGCAACGAACACCGGGGAGCTGTTTTTT
. TRBJ1-1 . TRBV7-9 CASSFSSTGTLNTEAFF TGTGCCAGCAGCTTCTCTTCAACAGGGACTCTGAACACTGAAGCTTTCTTT
TRBD1 TRBJ1-6 . TRBV10-3 CAISRDSYNSPLHF TGTGCCATCAGCCGGGACAGCTATAATTCACCCCTCCACTTT
. TRBJ2-1 . TRBV4-1 CASSPEGNNEQFF TGCGCCAGCAGCCCGGAGGGGAACAATGAGCAGTTCTTC
. TRBJ1-6 . TRBV6-5 CASGRRQNSPLHF TGTGCCAGCGGTAGGCGGCAAAATTCACCCCTCCACTTT
. TRBJ2-5 . TRBV29-1 CSVEKGFQETQYF TGCAGCGTTGAAAAAGGTTTCCAAGAGACCCAGTACTTC
. TRBJ1-5 . TRBV6-1 CASTEPSPVRPQHF TGTGCCAGCACCGAGCCCAGCCCCGTACGACCCCAGCATTTT
. TRBJ1-5 . TRBV27 CASSPLDTFSNQPQHF TGTGCCAGCAGTCCCCTGGACACCTTTAGCAATCAGCCCCAGCATTTT
. TRBJ2-1 . TRBV5-1 CASSSIQVNLGNEQFF TGCGCCAGCAGCTCGATTCAGGTGAACCTAGGGAATGAGCAGTTCTTC
TRBD1 TRBJ2-5 few TRBV5-4 CASSLAFVRQGVETQYF TGTGCCAGCAGCTTGGCGTTTGTGAGACAGGGGGTGGAGACCCAGTACTTC
. TRBJ2-1 few TRBV7-8 CASSLEYSGGYNEQFF TGTGCCAGCAGCTTAGAATACTCCGGGGGCTACAATGAGCAGTTCTTC
. TRBJ2-7 once TRBV6-1 CASLEQYF TGTGCCAGCCTGGAGCAGTACTTC